The clone carrying this T cell receptor beta chain was counted many times. Its matching antigen is unknown. TCRdb redid the calling of the RT-PCR reads with MiXCR, one entry per CDR3 protein. The repertoire consists of 290,000 or so distinct CDR3 sequences, with approximately 21% occurring once and the leading ten covering 9% to 12%. This record comes from a study of response to subunit inactivated influenza vaccine. V shed 1 base and J shed 9 bases, with 18 bases lying between them. CDR3 length: 15 residues. Study conclusions and caveats: The authors suggested that every seasonal influenza vaccination recruits few new T cells.

This TCR was recovered from a man between 50 and 69 years old who received an inactivated influenza vaccine. Sequences were derived from PBMCs from blood, sampled roughly 20 months after vaccination. The chain combines TRBV12-3 or TRBV12-4 with TRBJ1-2; D is unresolved. The CDR3 region has the DNA TGTGCCAGCAGTTTAGGGCGTAGGAAGGCATCCAGCTACACCTTC. The encoded protein is CASSLGRRKASSYTF.